Listed below are T cell receptor beta chains from one sample, sequenced in a study of neoadjuvant anti-PD-1 for oral cavity cancer. Clones were sequenced by immunoSEQ multiplex PCR, and TCRdb holds only the in-frame ones, with some missing. The profile shows some 15,000 clones, roughly 71% of them singletons. The source was PBMCs, collected after nivolumab (anti-PD-1) treatment. These receptors all stem from a person aged 35 to 85 with oral cavity squamous cell carcinoma. Each CDR3 is given with its conserved first and last residue. Each record gives: J gene, V gene, CDR3 protein.

J: TRBJ2-7; V: TRBV6-4; CDR3: CASVAGVKPYEQYF
J: TRBJ1-6; V: TRBV4-1; CDR3: CASSQDSPVLSYNSPLHF
J: TRBJ2-5; V: TRBV14; CDR3: CASSQAVIWGPQETQYF
J: TRBJ1-1; V: TRBV30; CDR3: CAWSNGLNTEAFF
J: TRBJ2-1; V: TRBV6-4; CDR3: CASSSNPSGSGNEQFF
J: TRBJ2-1; V: TRBV4-1; CDR3: CASSQSRTGIIIGEQFF
J: TRBJ2-1; V: TRBV6-1; CDR3: CASSDPGNEQFF
J: TRBJ1-1; V: TRBV7-9; CDR3: CASTGGFDDTEAFF
J: TRBJ2-2; V: TRBV19; CDR3: CASWTSGDTGELFF
J: TRBJ2-2; V: TRBV19; CDR3: CASSSRTRSTGELFF
J: TRBJ1-5; V: TRBV6-5; CDR3: CASSTGTGQPQHF
J: TRBJ1-1; V: TRBV5-5; CDR3: CASSSQIYTEAFF
J: TRBJ2-7; V: TRBV11-2; CDR3: CASSSSGNSYEQYF
J: TRBJ1-2; V: TRBV5-1; CDR3: CASSFLDRFYGYTF
J: TRBJ2-1; V: TRBV10-1; CDR3: CASSSKRGSSYNEQFF
J: TRBJ1-2; V: TRBV11-2; CDR3: CASSLGTGGKGYTF
J: TRBJ2-2; V: TRBV6-1; CDR3: CAGRDRGLTGELFF
J: TRBJ1-1; V: TRBV7-6; CDR3: CASSLASLNTEAFF
J: TRBJ1-5; V: TRBV19; CDR3: CAPRGEGYNQPQHF
J: TRBJ2-1; V: TRBV10-1; CDR3: CASSPGTSGGRVF
J: TRBJ1-1; V: TRBV4-2; CDR3: CASSQGGGNTEAFF
J: TRBJ1-1; V: TRBV27; CDR3: CASSPLRTGQGNTEAFF
J: TRBJ2-1; V: TRBV7-2; CDR3: CASNLGLAGSNEQFF
J: TRBJ2-7; V: TRBV7-9; CDR3: CAGGQGSYEQYF
J: TRBJ2-4; V: TRBV5-1; CDR3: CASSLAGTTKNIQYF
J: TRBJ2-1; V: TRBV10-1; CDR3: CASRATDNEQFF
J: TRBJ1-2; V: TRBV5-6; CDR3: CASSLDLTGDYGYTF
J: TRBJ2-2; V: TRBV11-2; CDR3: CASSLEGSRTGELFF
J: TRBJ1-5; V: TRBV27; CDR3: CASSLLVDQPQHF
J: TRBJ2-1; V: TRBV5-1; CDR3: CASSSGPGYNEQFF
J: TRBJ2-3; V: TRBV6-5; CDR3: CASSYEGLAGTDTQYF
J: TRBJ1-5; V: TRBV30; CDR3: CAWGQSYSNQPQHF
J: TRBJ2-2; V: TRBV6-4; CDR3: CASSDRDTGELFF
J: TRBJ1-4; V: TRBV6-1; CDR3: CASSSDRVNEKLFF
J: TRBJ1-1; V: TRBV21-1; CDR3: CASSQRGTGRCWRAFF
J: TRBJ1-3; V: TRBV6-1; CDR3: CASIPQGFSGNTIYF
J: TRBJ2-7; V: TRBV5-1; CDR3: CASSLGETGSSYEQYF
J: TRBJ1-1; V: TRBV27; CDR3: CASTGSDRGRNTEAFF
J: TRBJ1-2; V: TRBV13; CDR3: CASRPRTGAEGYTF
J: TRBJ1-4; V: TRBV4-1; CDR3: CASSQNYATNEKLFF
J: TRBJ2-2; V: TRBV4-1; CDR3: CASSQRGGSTNTGELFF
J: TRBJ1-5; V: TRBV11-2; CDR3: CASSLDYRAGQPQHF
J: TRBJ2-3; V: TRBV9; CDR3: CASSVAREGLAGVDTQYF
J: TRBJ1-5; V: TRBV30; CDR3: CAWSSHRGYQPQHF
J: TRBJ2-1; V: TRBV27; CDR3: CASSKEAGGSNEQFF
J: TRBJ1-2; V: TRBV5-4; CDR3: CASSIPQGYGYTF
J: TRBJ2-7; V: TRBV7-6; CDR3: CASSLNRVSYEQYF
J: TRBJ1-2; V: TRBV18; CDR3: CASSPRGDTYGYTF